This record covers a single TCR beta chain. This CDR3 is 13 amino acids long. The ends lost 6 bases at V and 6 bases at J; junction bases unmatched: 4. CDR1 and CDR2 from the germline V gene are MNHGY and SAAAGT. Here immunoSEQ multiplex PCR was the method, and the copy in TCRdb shows in-frame clones only, minus some. The repertoire holds around 95,000 clones, with more than 80% as singletons. This sample is part of a study of preoperative IRX-2 immunotherapy in early breast cancer. This sample's treatment: preoperative locoregional IRX-2 cytokine immunotherapy. Patients received preoperative, locoregional IRX-2 cytokine immunotherapy in a phase Ib study.

The source of this sequence is a human donor with breast cancer. The input for sequencing was tumor tissue, taken after IRX-2 immunotherapy. This chain uses TRBV6-8 with TRBJ1-4, with 7 bases fitting TRBD1. The CDR3 region has the DNA TGTGCCAGCAGGGGGGACAGTTATGAAAAACTGTTTTTT. Translation gives CASRGDSYEKLFF.